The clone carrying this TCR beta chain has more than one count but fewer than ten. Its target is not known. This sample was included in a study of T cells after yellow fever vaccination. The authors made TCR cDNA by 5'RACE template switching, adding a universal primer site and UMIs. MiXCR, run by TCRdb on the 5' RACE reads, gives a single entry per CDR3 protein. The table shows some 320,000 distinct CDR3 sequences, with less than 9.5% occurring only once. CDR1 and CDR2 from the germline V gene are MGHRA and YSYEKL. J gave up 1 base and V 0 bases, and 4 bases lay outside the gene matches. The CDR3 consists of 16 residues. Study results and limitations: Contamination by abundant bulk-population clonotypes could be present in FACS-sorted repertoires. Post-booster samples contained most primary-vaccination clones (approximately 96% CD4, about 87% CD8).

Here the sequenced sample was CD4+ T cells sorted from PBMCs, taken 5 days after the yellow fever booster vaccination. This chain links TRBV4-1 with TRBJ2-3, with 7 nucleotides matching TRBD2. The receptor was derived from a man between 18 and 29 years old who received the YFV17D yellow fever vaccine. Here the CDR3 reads CASSQESAGGTDTQYF. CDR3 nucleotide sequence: TGCGCCAGCAGCCAAGAATCGGCGGGGGGCACAGATACGCAGTATTTT.